These 17 T cell receptor beta chains came from one sample sequenced in a study of OX40 agonist ivuxolimab in advanced cancers. Assay used: immunoSEQ multiplex PCR; TCRdb lists only in-frame clones, some missing. This table holds 90,000 to 100,000 clones, around nine tenths found once. The starting material was CD4+ or CD8+ T cells sorted from blood, obtained in a trial of the OX40 agonist ivuxolimab. The receptors originated from an adult with an advanced solid tumor such as melanoma, head and neck, liver or kidney cancer.

In DNA form, the CDR3 reads TGTGCCAGCAGTGGACAGGGAGGGGAAAAACTGTTTTTT. It is translated as CASSGQGGEKLFF. V and J are TRBV25-1 and TRBJ1-4; the match to TRBD1 covers 7 bases. This CDR3 has 13 residues. From germline, CDR1 is MGHDK and CDR2 SYGVNS. The V and J ends lost 4 bases and 8 bases, in that order; junction bases with no gene match: 4.

The rearrangement uses TRBV11-2 and TRBJ1-2; 9 positions match TRBD1. This CDR3 has 14 amino acids. The germline V gene has CDR1 SGHAT and CDR2 FQNNGV. Trimming removed 5 bases from V and 8 bases from J; junction bases left unmatched: 9. CDR3 nucleotides: TGTGCCAGCAGCCCGGACAGGGGAATTAAGGGCTACACCTTC. This encodes CASSPDRGIKGYTF. Combining the CDR3 with reference TRBV11-2 and TRBJ1-2 gives the whole variable domain EAGVAQSPRYKIIEKRQSVAFWCNPISGHATLYWYQQILGQGPKLLIQFQNNGVVDDSQLPKDRFSAERLKGVDSTLKIQPAKLEDSAVYLCASSPDRGIKGYTFGSGTRLTVV.

The V call is TRBV5-1, the J call TRBJ2-7; TRBD1 matches at 8 bases. V shed 4 bases and J 5 bases; nucleotides not matched to a gene: 8. The CDR3 loop spans 14 amino acids. Germline values: CDR1 SGHRS, CDR2 YFSETQ. The CDR3 loop reads CASSERTGSNEQYF. DNA of the CDR3: TGCGCCAGCAGCGAACGGACAGGGAGCAACGAGCAGTACTTC.

The chain couples TRBV6-5 to TRBJ1-5; maybe TRBD1 (6 bases). Deletions cut 7 bases from V and 0 bases from J, with 10 bases between. The germline CDR1 and CDR2 sequences are MNHEY and SVGAGI. There are 14 residues in the CDR3. The CDR3 bases are TGTGCCAGCAAGCGGACAGTTAGCAATCAGCCCCAGCATTTT. Translated, it gives CASKRTVSNQPQHF.

The rearrangement joins TRBV28 to TRBJ1-6; 7 nucleotides match TRBD1. This CDR3 has 13 residues. V gave up 9 bases and J gave up 10 bases; unmatched junction bases: 9. Germline V CDR1 and CDR2: MDHEN, SYDVKM. In DNA form, the CDR3 reads TGTGCCAGTGAGGGACAGCGTGGATCACCCCTCCACTTT. Its protein product is CASEGQRGSPLHF.

The rearrangement uses TRBV27 and TRBJ2-1; D is perhaps TRBD1 or TRBD2 (6 bases each). The germline V gene has CDR1 MNHEY and CDR2 SMNVEV (reference sequence). Between the trimmed V and J ends, which lost 3 bases and 1 base, there was a span of 10 bases. This CDR3 has 15 residues. The CDR3 loop is CASSFGGQSYNEQFF. The DNA for the CDR3 is TGTGCCAGCAGTTTTGGGGGGCAATCCTACAATGAGCAGTTCTTC.

The gene calls are TRBV27 and TRBJ2-2, with D possibly being TRBD2 (5 bases). Germline V lookup: CDR1 MNHEY, CDR2 SMNVEV (reference sequence). The CDR3 spans 16 residues. V lost 10 bases, J lost 4 bases, and 22 bases lay in between. CDR3 amino acids: CATSRAGDLPTGELFF. The CDR3 region has the DNA TGTGCCACTTCGAGGGCCGGCGACCTCCCCACCGGGGAGCTGTTTTTT.

The V and J genes are TRBV7-2 and TRBJ1-1; D is unclear. V lost 5 bases to trimming and J lost 1 base, with 17 bases between them. Germline lookup yields CDR1 SGHTA and CDR2 FQGNSA. The CDR3 spans 16 residues. CDR3 protein: CASSRVLALENTEAFF. The CDR3 DNA is TGTGCCAGCAGCCGGGTTCTGGCACTTGAGAACACTGAAGCTTTCTTT.

A note on this clone: The same CDR3 arises from other DNA sequences in this sample as well. This sequence joins TRBV14 and TRBJ2-1; D gene uncertain. This CDR3 has 12 amino acids. Trimming took off 4 bases at V and 3 bases at J, with 4 bases between the two ends. Germline CDR1 reads SGHDN; CDR2 reads FVKESK. CDR3 protein: CASSPSYNEQFF. For the CDR3, the DNA is TGTGCCAGCAGCCCTAGCTACAATGAGCAGTTCTTC.

This chain links TRBV11-1 with TRBJ2-3; weak D call: TRBD1 (6 bases). The germline V gene has CDR1 SGHAT and CDR2 FQDESV (reference sequence). CDR3 length: 14 amino acids. V was clipped by 1 base and J by 6 bases, with 11 bases between them. Here the CDR3 DNA reads TGTGCCAGCAGCTTAGTGGGGGCGAGGGATACGCAGTATTTT. Residues: CASSLVGARDTQYF. The entire variable domain, with the rest obtained from reference TRBV11-1 and TRBJ2-3, is as follows: EAEVAQSPRYKITEKSQAVAFWCDPISGHATLYWYRQILGQGPELLVQFQDESVVDDSQLPKDRFSAERLKGVDSTLKIQPAELGDSAMYLCASSLVGARDTQYFGPGTRLTVL.

The V gene is TRBV6-6, the J gene TRBJ1-4; D is unclear. This CDR3 region has 15 residues. Between the trimmed V and J ends, which lost 1 base and 8 bases, there was a span of 14 bases. The V gene's germline CDR1 is MNHNY and CDR2 SVGAGI (reference sequence). The chain's CDR3 is CASSYFDTRGEKLFF. CDR3 sequence (DNA): TGTGCCAGCAGTTACTTTGACACCCGAGGGGAAAAACTGTTTTTT.

Note on this clone: The same CDR3 is also encoded by other DNA sequences in this sample. The rearrangement uses TRBV5-1 and TRBJ2-5; 7 positions match TRBD2. This CDR3 comprises 14 residues. Per germline, CDR1 SGHRS and CDR2 YFSETQ. The V segment lost 0 bases and the J segment 2 bases; nucleotides outside the gene matches: 1. The CDR3 coding sequence is TGCGCCAGCAGCTTGGCGGGGGGACAAGAGACCCAGTACTTC. It is translated as CASSLAGGQETQYF.

In this sample, this clone turned up a few times. The V and J genes are TRBV5-1 and TRBJ1-5; no clear D. The CDR3 runs to 14 residues. V lost 4 bases to trimming and J lost 0 bases, with 8 bases between them. CDR1 and CDR2 from the germline V gene are SGHRS and YFSETQ. CDR3 coding DNA: TGCGCCAGCAGCGCGGGAGATAGCAATCAGCCCCAGCATTTT. Translation gives CASSAGDSNQPQHF.

The chain links TRBV19 to TRBJ2-3, with a possible D match to TRBD2 (7 bases). The germline V and J ends were trimmed by 1 base and 2 bases, with 13 bases remaining between them. CDR1 is LNHDA and CDR2 is SQIVND in the germline V gene (reference sequence). This CDR3 is 16 amino acids long. The CDR3 DNA follows: TGTGCCAGTAGTATAGGCATCGGGGGGCTCACAGATACGCAGTATTTT. Protein product: CASSIGIGGLTDTQYF.

The chain links TRBV19 to TRBJ2-6; unclear D gene. The ends were cut back, 3 bases at V and 4 bases at J, with 7 bases in the middle. CDR1 LNHDA and CDR2 SQIVND come from the germline V gene (reference sequence). The CDR3 has 14 amino acids. CDR3 DNA: TGTGCCAGTAGTATCGCCTGGGGGGCCAACGTCCTGACTTTC. This translates into CASSIAWGANVLTF.

The chain is built from TRBV18 and TRBJ2-2, with 11 bases aligning to TRBD2. In germline, CDR1 is KGHSH, CDR2 LQKENI. The CDR3 runs 16 residues. The J segment lost 3 bases and the V segment lost 3 bases, leaving 3 bases of the junction unmatched. The CDR3 DNA follows: TGTGCCAGCTCACCGTTGACTAGCGGGGACACCGGGGAGCTGTTTTTT. Translation gives CASSPLTSGDTGELFF.

The chain joins TRBV7-8 to TRBJ2-1; D perhaps matches TRBD2 (5 bases). V lost 5 bases to trimming and J lost 6 bases, with 20 bases between them. In germline, CDR1 is SGHVS, CDR2 FQNEAQ. The CDR3 is 16 amino acids. DNA for the CDR3: TGTGCCAGCAGCCCCCGGACCTTGGGGAGCGGCAATGAGCAGTTCTTC. It translates to CASSPRTLGSGNEQFF.